This TCR beta chain was identified in a study of long-term antiretroviral therapy in people with HIV. Study-wide results and limits: Even long-term ART left TRB diversity below transplant donor controls, despite gains.

With 5 bases clipped from V and 1 base from J, the junction kept 6 bases outside the gene matches. Germline V CDR1 and CDR2: LNHDA, SQIVND (reference sequence). This CDR3 contains 15 residues. The assay, immunoSEQ v3.0, was run at survey level. TCRdb's copy holds only in-frame clones and misses some; the assay was immunoSEQ multiplex PCR. The sample has about 33,000 clones, 60% to 85% seen once. Every single participant having HIV got treatment inside the United States. Notes on this clone: The antigen remains undetermined.

Here the sequenced sample was unsorted PBMCs, taken 2 years after starting antiretroviral therapy. The chain joins TRBV19 to TRBJ2-3; 7 nucleotides match TRBD2. The receptor's source is a woman in her 50s with HIV. The CDR3 loop reads CASSVSRGGTDTQYF. The CDR3 DNA sequence: TGTGCCAGTAGTGTTTCCCGGGGGGGCACAGATACGCAGTATTTT.